This TCR beta chain was captured by sequencing in a study of blood T cell repertoires in COVID-19. For the study at large: Researchers got acute and convalescent COVID-19 samples from the United States, Italy and Spain.

The CDR3 has 12 residues. Deletions cut 3 bases from V and 9 bases from J, with 8 bases between. Germline V gene lookup returns CDR1 KGHDR and CDR2 SFDVKD. Original analysis: By means of reference gene primer amplification, nucleated cell counts were estimated. Some clones are missing from TCRdb's copy, which holds only in-frame ones; the method was immunoSEQ multiplex PCR. V and J calls and clone size follow that table, whereas D and trimming were derived from the DNA. The table has fewer than 30,000 clones, approximately 83% seen once. This clone was counted between two and nine times. Sequenced input: peripheral blood. The receptor was isolated from a human donor in a cohort sampled during active COVID-19. The chain uses TRBV24-1 and TRBJ2-1; D gene unclear. The CDR3 nucleotides read TGTGCCACCAGTGATCTGAACGGTGAGCAGTTCTTC. Translation: CATSDLNGEQFF.